These 5 T cell receptor beta chains were all obtained from the same sample, sequenced in a study of CD8+ T cells in alopecia areata. cDNA serving as the sequencing template came from extracted, reverse transcribed RNA. Libraries were prepared by immunoSEQ multiplex PCR; TCRdb keeps only in-frame clonotypes and omits some of them. Of about 180,000 clones listed, 59% are singletons. The starting material was CD4+ T cells sorted from blood, obtained at week 0. Source of these receptors: a human donor with alopecia areata.

The rearrangement uses TRBV5-1 and TRBJ1-2; D gene unclear. This CDR3 is 13 amino acids long. The germline CDR1 and CDR2 sequences are SGHRS and YFSETQ. Deletions cut 0 bases from V and 5 bases from J, with 8 bases between. DNA of the CDR3: TGCGCCAGCAGCTTGGTTTTGGGGTATGGCTACACCTTC. It is translated as CASSLVLGYGYTF. Looking up the rest from reference TRBV5-1 and TRBJ1-2 gives the full variable domain: KAGVTQTPRYLIKTRGQQVTLSCSPISGHRSVSWYQQTPGQGLQFLFEYFSETQRNKGNFPGRFSGRQFSNSRSEMNVSTLELGDSALYLCASSLVLGYGYTFGSGTRLTVV.

This clone was seen more than once but under ten times. The chain links TRBV29-1 to TRBJ1-1, with D unclear. V was trimmed by 4 bases and J by 0 bases, leaving 9 bases between them. The CDR3 runs to 13 residues. CDR1 and CDR2 (germline): SQVTM, ANQGSEA. In nucleotides, the CDR3 is TGCAGCGTTGGGCGACCCTTGAACACTGAAGCTTTCTTT. Its translation: CSVGRPLNTEAFF.

This chain links TRBV5-1 with TRBJ2-5; D is ambiguous. Germline lookup yields CDR1 SGHRS and CDR2 YFSETQ. Deletions cut 5 bases from V and 5 bases from J, with 13 bases between. This CDR3 has 13 amino acids. The CDR3 DNA follows: TGCGCCAGCAGTCGATCGCTAGAGGAGACCCAGTACTTC. It translates to CASSRSLEETQYF.

This chain links TRBV2 with TRBJ2-7; no clear D gene. V was shortened by 10 bases and J by 0 bases, with 13 bases between the two germline ends. The CDR3 has 13 residues. The germline V gene encodes CDR1 SNHLY and CDR2 FYNNEI. CDR3 sequence (DNA): TGTGCCAATGGTGGCACCCGCTCCTACGAGCAGTACTTC. Amino acid sequence: CANGGTRSYEQYF.

V gene TRBV29-1 combines with J gene TRBJ2-7; 8 nucleotides match TRBD1. The CDR3 has 13 residues. CDR1 and CDR2 from the germline V gene are SQVTM and ANQGSEA. V was pared by 7 bases and J by 2 bases, with 7 bases of the junction left unmatched. In nucleotides, the CDR3 is TGCAGCGCGGGGGACAGGACGACCTACGAGCAGTACTTC. Its translation is CSAGDRTTYEQYF.